A single sample gave rise to the 27 T cell receptor beta chains below, sequenced in a study of blood T cells in healthy people across ages. Alongside a J-beta primer mix, a sample-barcoded 5' primer served in a second PCR lasting 7 to 11 cycles. TCRdb reprocessed the 5' RACE reads with MiXCR, giving one entry per CDR3 protein. The sample includes fewer than 900,000 distinct CDR3 sequences, roughly 44% of them seen just once. Sequencing was performed on blood. Source of these receptors: a woman aged 55-69 years in good health.

The chain is built from TRBV12-3 or TRBV12-4 and TRBJ1-5; D is undetermined. The length of the CDR3 is 13 residues. Between the trimmed V and J ends, which lost 4 bases and 3 bases, there was a span of 7 bases. This CDR3 reads CASSSRINQPQHF. The CDR3 DNA is TGTGCCAGCAGTTCCCGGATCAATCAGCCCCAGCATTTT.

The V call is TRBV28, the J call TRBJ2-2, with 8 bases fitting TRBD2. The V and J ends lost 4 bases and 1 base, in that order; junction bases with no gene match: 2. The CDR3 totals 15 residues. Germline V gene lookup returns CDR1 MDHEN and CDR2 SYDVKM. The CDR3 DNA reads TGTGCCAGCAGTTGGCGGGGGGTGAACACCGGGGAGCTGTTTTTT. As protein: CASSWRGVNTGELFF.

This chain links TRBV20-1 with TRBJ2-5; the D is unclear. The germline gives CDR1 DFQATT, CDR2 SNEGSKA (reference sequence). Trimming removed 2 bases from V and 4 bases from J, with 11 bases in between. The CDR3 sequence is 13 residues long. In nucleotides, the CDR3 is TGCAGTGCTAGACCCCTTATGGGAGAGACCCAGTACTTC. Encoded protein: CSARPLMGETQYF.

The chain couples TRBV6-5 to TRBJ2-3; 8 nucleotides line up with TRBD1. CDR1 is MNHEY and CDR2 is SVGAGI in the germline V gene. The CDR3 is 15 amino acids. V dropped 4 bases and J dropped 2; count of bases not matched to a gene: 5. In DNA, the CDR3 is TGTGCCAGCAGTTTACAGGGGGGACCCACAGATACGCAGTATTTT. This gives the protein CASSLQGGPTDTQYF.

This clonotype turned up a few times. This chain uses TRBV25-1 with TRBJ2-3, with 8 bases fitting TRBD2. The CDR3 runs to 16 residues. V shed 5 bases, J shed 5 bases, and the junction held 12 bases outside the gene matches. CDR1 MGHDK and CDR2 SYGVNS come from the germline V gene. Here the CDR3 DNA reads TGTGCCAGCAGTCCCCCCCGGGGGGGCCGAGGAGATACGCAGTATTTT. Its protein is CASSPPRGGRGDTQYF.

The rearrangement joins TRBV20-1 to TRBJ2-3; no clear D. The germline V and J ends were trimmed by 3 bases and 4 bases, with 14 bases remaining between them. The germline V gene encodes CDR1 DFQATT and CDR2 SNEGSKA (reference sequence). CDR3 length: 14 amino acids. The CDR3 DNA is TGCAGTGCTAGTTTAGTGCACCGCCCAGATACGCAGTATTTT. Its protein is CSASLVHRPDTQYF.

The chain links TRBV20-1 to TRBJ2-3, with 8 bases lining up with TRBD2. The trim removed 6 bases at V and 2 bases at J, leaving 4 bases unmatched. In germline, CDR1 is DFQATT, CDR2 SNEGSKA (reference sequence). This CDR3 has 13 residues. CDR3 sequence (DNA): TGCAGTGCCACAGCGGGAGCCACAGATACGCAGTATTTT. It translates to CSATAGATDTQYF.

This clonotype was counted only a few times. This chain uses TRBV7-9 with TRBJ2-5; either TRBD1 or TRBD2 may fit D (5 bases each). The CDR3 sequence is 15 residues long. V was shortened by 7 bases and J by 4 bases, with 19 bases between the two germline ends. Germline V gene lookup returns CDR1 SEHNR and CDR2 FQNEAQ (reference sequence). CDR3 loop: CASNREGVIGETQYF. The CDR3 bases are TGTGCCAGCAACCGGGAAGGGGTGATAGGAGAGACCCAGTACTTC.

The rearrangement joins TRBV9 to TRBJ2-2; no definite D call. Trimming pared 3 bases from V and 6 bases from J, leaving 6 bases between. Germline V gene data show CDR1 as SGDLS and CDR2 as YYNGEE. The CDR3 runs 12 residues. The CDR3 spells CASSGRAGELFF. DNA for the CDR3: TGTGCCAGCAGCGGACGCGCCGGGGAGCTGTTTTTT.

V usage is TRBV5-1 and J usage is TRBJ2-3; D ambiguous. The germline CDR1 and CDR2 sequences are SGHRS and YFSETQ. Deletions cut 0 bases from V and 0 bases from J, with 11 bases between. The CDR3 sequence is 16 residues long. The CDR3 bases are TGCGCCAGCAGCTTGGGGCTGGATGATAGCACAGATACGCAGTATTTT. Translation: CASSLGLDDSTDTQYF.

This clonotype occurred a few times. The chain couples TRBV9 to TRBJ2-7, with D perhaps TRBD1 (5 bases). With 2 bases removed from V and 0 bases from J, the gap between germline ends came to 30 bases. Per the germline V gene, CDR1 is SGDLS and CDR2 is YYNGEE. The CDR3 is 21 residues long. CDR3 nucleotide sequence: TGTGCCAGCAGCGTTGGGTTATTGGACACAGTGTCCCATCAAAGCTCCTACGAGCAGTACTTC. Protein: CASSVGLLDTVSHQSSYEQYF.

This clonotype was found a few times. The gene calls are TRBV5-1 and TRBJ2-1, with 13 bases aligning to TRBD2. Germline values: CDR1 SGHRS, CDR2 YFSETQ. The CDR3 covers 18 residues. V trimming: 2 bases; J trimming: 4 bases; junction bases outside the gene matches: 9. CDR3 region: CASSLTWTSGSRYNEQFF. CDR3 DNA sequence: TGCGCCAGCAGCTTAACCTGGACTAGCGGGAGTCGTTACAATGAGCAGTTCTTC.

This chain uses TRBV7-3 with TRBJ2-3; D is undetermined. This CDR3 contains 12 residues. CDR1 and CDR2 (germline): SGHTA, FQGTGA. Deletions cut 4 bases from V and 4 bases from J, with 6 bases between. This chain's CDR3 is CASSSSADTQYF. The CDR3 bases are TGTGCCAGCAGCTCCTCTGCAGATACGCAGTATTTT.

This chain uses TRBV7-8 with TRBJ2-7; D is unclear. Germline CDR1 reads SGHVS; CDR2 reads FQNEAQ. Trimming stripped 7 bases from V and 1 base from J, with 14 bases between. CDR3 length equals 14 residues. The CDR3 DNA follows: TGTGCCAGCACTTACCGGGCTCGTTCCTACGAGCAGTACTTC. It encodes CASTYRARSYEQYF.

J is TRBJ2-7 and V is TRBV11-2, with 7 bases fitting TRBD2. With V trimmed by 5 bases and J by 7 bases, 20 bases remained unmatched. Germline V CDR1 and CDR2: SGHAT, FQNNGV. CDR3 length equals 17 residues. As DNA, the CDR3 is TGTGCCAGCAGCCTCCCGCGGGGCGGGAGTGTCTACAATGAGCAGTACTTC. Its translation: CASSLPRGGSVYNEQYF.

This clonotype was recorded a few times. The chain uses TRBV7-8 and TRBJ1-1; D perhaps matches TRBD1 (5 bases). The V gene's germline CDR1 is SGHVS and CDR2 FQNEAQ. This CDR3 region has 17 residues. The germline V and J ends were trimmed by 2 bases and 4 bases, with 20 bases remaining between them. Written as DNA, the CDR3 is TGTGCCAGCAGCTTAAGGGGTGGAGTGGAACGGAGCACTGAAGCTTTCTTT. Residues: CASSLRGGVERSTEAFF.

This clonotype was found a few times. The chain recombines TRBV6-1 with TRBJ2-7; D remains unclear. The CDR3 has 13 residues. Germline CDR1 reads MNHNS; CDR2 reads SASEGT. Trimming removed 2 bases from V and 2 bases from J, with 7 bases in between. The CDR3 sequence is CASSERTAYEQYF. CDR3 DNA sequence: TGTGCCAGCAGTGAAAGGACGGCCTACGAGCAGTACTTC.

Comments on this clonotype: This may stem from a read error, because a much larger clone lies one nucleotide away. The chain employs TRBV6-2 or TRBV6-3 and TRBJ2-5; D assignment may be TRBD1 or TRBD2 (6 bases each). The V end lost 11 bases, the J end lost 11 bases, and 24 bases lay between the germline ends. The CDR3 contains 13 residues. From germline, CDR1 is MNHEY and CDR2 SVGEGT. CDR3 protein: CASAMGSLGGQYF. CDR3 DNA: TGTGCCTCCGCGATGGGGTCCCTAGGGGGGCAGTACTTC.

The genes are TRBV6-5 and TRBJ1-5, with D maybe TRBD1 (5 bases). This CDR3 has 13 amino acids. From germline, CDR1 is MNHEY and CDR2 SVGAGI. Trimming took 2 bases from V and 5 from J, leaving 7 bases between them. The CDR3 reads CASSYQGDQPQHF. CDR3 DNA sequence: TGTGCCAGCAGTTACCAGGGCGATCAGCCCCAGCATTTT.

This chain connects TRBV2 to TRBJ2-1, with 11 bases fitting TRBD2. V was pared by 6 bases and J by 7 bases, with 8 bases of the junction left unmatched. This CDR3 region has 15 residues. CDR1 SNHLY and CDR2 FYNNEI come from the germline V gene. The DNA for the CDR3 is TGTGCCAGCAGAGGCACTAGCGGGGGACGGAATGAGCAGTTCTTC. Its translation: CASRGTSGGRNEQFF. Drawing the rest from reference TRBV2 and TRBJ2-1, the complete variable domain is EPEVTQTPSHQVTQMGQEVILRCVPISNHLYFYWYRQILGQKVEFLVSFYNNEISEKSEIFDDQFSVERPDGSNFTLKIRSTKLEDSAMYFCASRGTSGGRNEQFFGPGTRLTVL.

The V call is TRBV29-1, the J call TRBJ1-1, with D perhaps TRBD1 (5 bases). This CDR3 is 14 amino acids long. V lost 1 base and J 1 base, leaving 10 bases between the germline ends. Germline-derived CDR1 and CDR2 are SQVTM and ANQGSEA. This chain's CDR3 is CSVEVVGRNTEAFF. CDR3 coding DNA: TGCAGCGTTGAAGTGGTGGGGCGGAACACTGAAGCTTTCTTT.

This clonotype was counted ten times or more. The chain uses TRBV4-2 and TRBJ2-1; D remains ambiguous. The CDR3 extends over 15 amino acids. V lost 0 bases to trimming and J lost 5 bases, with 11 bases between them. Germline CDR1 and CDR2: LGHNA and YNFKEQ. The CDR3 DNA reads TGTGCCAGCAGCCAAGATCAACCATCTCACAATGAGCAGTTCTTC. It specifies CASSQDQPSHNEQFF.

The gene calls are TRBV21-1 and TRBJ2-1; the tabulated D call, TRBD1, remains unverified against the DNA. TRBV21-1 is classified as a pseudogene. The CDR3 is 16 amino acids. The CDR3, as DNA: TGTGCCAGCAGCAAAGACAGGGTTAGGCCCTACAATGAGCAGTTCTTC. It specifies CASSKDRVRPYNEQFF.

This clonotype was picked up a small number of times. The V call is TRBV20-1, the J call TRBJ1-4; D might be TRBD1 (5 bases). The CDR3 runs 11 residues. Trimming pared 2 bases from V and 14 bases from J, leaving 12 bases between. Per germline, CDR1 DFQATT and CDR2 SNEGSKA (reference sequence). The CDR3 reads CSARTPAGLFF. In nucleotides, the CDR3 is TGCAGTGCTAGAACCCCTGCAGGGCTGTTTTTT.

The gene calls are TRBV27 and TRBJ2-7, with D maybe TRBD1 (6 bases). The CDR3 is 14 amino acids. Between the trimmed V and J ends, which lost 5 bases and 3 bases, there was a span of 14 bases. The germline CDR1 and CDR2 sequences are MNHEY and SMNVEV (reference sequence). The CDR3 DNA is TGTGCCAGCAGTCCCGGGACAACTCTCTACGAGCAGTACTTC. This codes for CASSPGTTLYEQYF.

In regard to this clonotype: An end of the junction does not agree with germline; a read error may underlie this. The chain employs TRBV5-1 and TRBJ1-6; D not certain. The germline V gene encodes CDR1 SGHRS and CDR2 YFSETQ. This CDR3 spans 14 amino acids. For the CDR3, the DNA is TGCGCCAGCAGCTTGGGGCAGGAACATTCACCCCCCCACTTT. It translates to CASSLGQEHSPPHF.

This clonotype was seen only once. This chain links TRBV27 with TRBJ2-5; maybe TRBD1 (6 bases). The germline CDR1 and CDR2 sequences are MNHEY and SMNVEV (reference sequence). The V gene lost 6 bases and the J gene lost 11 bases, with 25 bases spanning the gap. The CDR3 spans 15 residues. The CDR3 reads CASSGTGNVYNEQYF. For the CDR3, the DNA is TGTGCCAGCAGCGGCACAGGGAACGTCTACAATGAGCAGTACTTC.